The clone carrying this TCR beta chain has at least ten counts. Its specificity is unknown. Via MiXCR, TCRdb re-called the RT-PCR reads, giving one row per CDR3 protein. This sample yields around 520,000 distinct CDR3 sequences, of which approximately 12% are seen a single time; 10% belongs to the top ten. This sample was included in a study of response to subunit inactivated influenza vaccine. Regarding the study as a whole: Authors suggested each seasonal flu vaccination may recruit only limited numbers of new T cells.

Trimming stripped 0 bases from V and 5 bases from J, with 13 bases between. The CDR3 runs to 15 residues. Germline CDR1 MNHEY, CDR2 SVGAGI. The receptor was isolated from a man aged 50 or older who received an inactivated influenza vaccine. The V call is TRBV6-5, the J call TRBJ2-5; D is possibly TRBD2 (5 bases). The source material was PBMCs from blood, sampled on the day of vaccination. The CDR3: CASSYSAGMGETQYF. CDR3 DNA: TGTGCCAGCAGTTACTCGGCCGGGATGGGCGAGACCCAGTACTTC.